A selection of T cell receptor beta chains follows, all from one sample in a study of cytomegalovirus exposure and HLA in healthy donors. Method: immunoSEQ multiplex PCR; TCRdb's copy keeps in-frame clones and lacks some. The repertoire holds more than 120,000 clones, with 78% as singletons. Sequenced material: PBMCs. The receptors were sampled from a middle-aged woman in good health and CMV-seropositive. The CDR3 runs from the conserved cysteine through the conserved F or W. The D gene is left open where the match is weak.

j_gene: TRBJ2-2
v_gene: TRBV6-1
d_gene: TRBD1
CDR3aa: CASARDRVSRELFF
CDR3nt: TGTGCCAGCGCCCGGGACAGGGTTTCCCGGGAGCTGTTTTTT

j_gene: TRBJ2-1
v_gene: TRBV2
d_gene: TRBD1
CDR3aa: CASSEKRTGGARISEQFF
CDR3nt: TGTGCCAGCAGTGAAAAACGGACAGGGGGCGCGAGGATCAGTGAGCAGTTCTTC

j_gene: TRBJ2-1
v_gene: TRBV10-3
d_gene: NA
CDR3aa: CAISQSGGTYNEQFF
CDR3nt: TGTGCCATCAGCCAGAGCGGTGGAACCTACAATGAGCAGTTCTTC

j_gene: TRBJ2-6
v_gene: TRBV6-5
d_gene: NA
CDR3aa: CASRFTGANVLTF
CDR3nt: TGTGCCAGCAGATTTACTGGGGCCAACGTCCTGACTTTC

j_gene: TRBJ2-5
v_gene: TRBV11-2
d_gene: NA
CDR3aa: CASSLDPSWGKETQYF
CDR3nt: TGTGCCAGCAGCTTAGATCCTAGCTGGGGAAAAGAGACCCAGTACTTC

j_gene: TRBJ2-2
v_gene: TRBV11-3
d_gene: NA
CDR3aa: CASTRAGRKIRNTGELFF
CDR3nt: TGTGCCAGCACGCGTGCTGGGCGAAAAATACGAAACACCGGGGAGCTGTTTTTT

j_gene: TRBJ2-5
v_gene: TRBV2
d_gene: NA
CDR3aa: CASSELTVQETQYF
CDR3nt: TGTGCCAGCAGTGAACTTACAGTACAAGAGACCCAGTACTTC

j_gene: TRBJ2-7
v_gene: TRBV4-1
d_gene: TRBD1
CDR3aa: CASSQGQGAYEQYF
CDR3nt: TGCGCCAGCAGTCAGGGACAGGGAGCCTACGAGCAGTACTTC

j_gene: TRBJ2-1
v_gene: TRBV5-4
d_gene: TRBD1
CDR3aa: CASSLGGTGVRNEQFF
CDR3nt: TGTGCCAGCAGCTTGGGGGGTACAGGGGTTAGGAATGAGCAGTTCTTC

j_gene: TRBJ1-3
v_gene: TRBV6-5
d_gene: TRBD1
CDR3aa: CASSYGQAISGNTIYF
CDR3nt: TGTGCCAGCAGTTACGGACAGGCCATCTCTGGAAACACCATATATTTT

j_gene: TRBJ1-2
v_gene: TRBV5-1
d_gene: NA
CDR3aa: CASSFPGGYGYTF
CDR3nt: TGCGCCAGCAGCTTTCCGGGGGGCTATGGCTACACCTTC